The source of this TCR beta chain is a study of T cell responses to AZD1222 COVID-19 vaccine. Study summary: Pooling was applied to second doses at about 4 or about 12 weeks. Study results and caveats: Clonal diversity may have been underestimated in mostly white British donors. Seropositive at baseline were only six AZD1222 recipients. Two doses of AZD1222 preceded a rise in Spike-specific TCR breadth and depth.

This clone appeared a single time. Antigen unknown. The method was immunoSEQ multiplex PCR; TCRdb's version includes in-frame clones alone and lacks a portion of them. The sample shows some 130,000 clones, 75% to 95% of them seen only once. The germline gives CDR1 LGHNA, CDR2 YSLEER. J lost 0 bases, V lost 0 bases, and 5 bases had no gene match. The CDR3 sequence is 18 residues long. The sequence came from an adult in good health. The source material was peripheral blood, sampled on day 0 of AZD1222 vaccination. The chain uses TRBV4-3 and TRBJ1-3, with 10 bases matching TRBD1. The CDR3 is CASSQEGTGASSGNTIYF. CDR3 sequence (DNA): TGCGCCAGCAGCCAAGAAGGGACAGGGGCCTCCTCTGGAAACACCATATATTTT.